This TCR beta chain was sequenced in a study of CD8 T cells in Susac syndrome. This CDR3 spans 15 amino acids. Germline V CDR1 and CDR2: MNHNY, SVGAGI (reference sequence). J lost 8 bases, V lost 6 bases, and 5 bases had no gene match. RNA in amounts of roughly 0.5 to 1 ug was reverse transcribed with random hexamers. Amplification of TCR beta CDR3 used immunoSEQ multiplex PCR across 54 Vbeta and 13 Jbeta. TCRdb itself ran the immunoSEQ multiplex PCR reads through MiXCR, one entry per CDR3 protein. The sample has about 130,000 distinct CDR3 sequences, over 85% seen once. Sequencing of TCR beta was carried out in blood CD8+ and CD4+ T cells. Healthy donors, matched for age and sex, constituted the control group.

The gene calls are TRBV6-6 and TRBJ2-2, with 14 nucleotides matching TRBD2. The sequence was obtained from a human donor in good health. Material: CD4+ T cells from PBMCs. This CDR3 is CASRGLAGDGGELFF. The CDR3 DNA sequence: TGTGCCAGCAGGGGACTAGCGGGAGATGGAGGGGAGCTGTTTTTT.